Described below is a single T cell receptor (beta chain) sequence and its context. The data were taken from a study of beta chain features in type 1 diabetes. Germline V gives CDR1 SNHLY, CDR2 FYNNEI. This CDR3 is built from 13 residues. Trimming shortened V by 7 bases and J by 6 bases, and 16 bases separated the two germline ends. cDNA synthesis used the whole RNA isolate, giving expressed TCRB sequences. The table came from immunoSEQ multiplex PCR; TCRdb's copy has only in-frame clones and leaves some out. The sample includes over 300,000 clones, less than 9.5% of them seen just once. The V gene is TRBV2, the J gene TRBJ2-7; tentatively, D is TRBD2 (6 bases). The sample was central memory CD4+ T cells from blood. The clonotype was recovered from a woman aged 18-35 years in good health. The CDR3 DNA reads TGTGCCAGCACCCCCTGGGGGGAAGGCGAGCAGTACTTC. It codes for CASTPWGEGEQYF.